This T cell receptor (beta chain) appears in the sequencing data of a study of PD-1 blockade in classical Hodgkin lymphoma. Study-level information: Intravenous delivery of nivolumab at 3 mg/kg to patients occurred every 2 weeks. Broader study findings: Healthy donors reportedly exceeded newly diagnosed patients in baseline TCR diversity. Still unresolved is the cause of the repertoire differences, which may be disease activity or prior therapy. The study found complete responders had baseline diversity similar to newly diagnosed patients.

Only in-frame clones appear in the TCRdb table, and some are missing; sequencing was by immunoSEQ multiplex PCR. Altogether about 30,000 clones are present, under 75% being singletons, with the ten largest covering over 12%. All patients experienced relapse after autologous stem cell transplantation, and brentuximab vedotin exposure was variable. With regard to this clone: Its specificity is not known.

The CDR3 runs to 15 residues. CDR1 is LNHDA, CDR2 SQIVND, per germline (reference sequence). Trimming cost V 5 bases and J 6 bases, with 17 bases left between them. The specimen was peripheral blood mononuclear cells (PBMCs), collected before the second cycle of nivolumab. V gene TRBV19 combines with J gene TRBJ1-5; no reliable D call. The origin of this receptor is a human donor with classical Hodgkin lymphoma. CDR3 loop: CASSVLLGVGQPQHF. The CDR3 DNA is TGTGCCAGTAGTGTTTTACTCGGGGTCGGTCAGCCCCAGCATTTT.